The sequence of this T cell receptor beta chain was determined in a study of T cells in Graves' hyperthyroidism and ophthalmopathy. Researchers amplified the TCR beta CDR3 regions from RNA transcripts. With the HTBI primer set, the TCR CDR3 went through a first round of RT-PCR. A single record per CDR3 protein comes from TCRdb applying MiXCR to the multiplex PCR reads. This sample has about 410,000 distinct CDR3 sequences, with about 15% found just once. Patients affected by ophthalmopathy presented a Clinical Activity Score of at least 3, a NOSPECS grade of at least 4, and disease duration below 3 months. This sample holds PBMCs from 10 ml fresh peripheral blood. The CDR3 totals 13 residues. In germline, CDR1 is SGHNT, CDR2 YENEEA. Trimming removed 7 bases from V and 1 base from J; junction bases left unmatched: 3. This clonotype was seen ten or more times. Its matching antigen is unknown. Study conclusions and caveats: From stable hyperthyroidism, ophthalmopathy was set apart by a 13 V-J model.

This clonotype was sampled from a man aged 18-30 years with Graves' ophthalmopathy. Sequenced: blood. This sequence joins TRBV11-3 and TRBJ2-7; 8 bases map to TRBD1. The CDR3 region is CASKDRDSYEQYF. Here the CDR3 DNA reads TGTGCCAGCAAGGACAGGGATTCCTACGAGCAGTACTTC.